A selection of T cell receptor beta chains follows, all from one sample in a study of T cell responses to AZD1222 COVID-19 vaccine. Assay used: immunoSEQ multiplex PCR; TCRdb lists only in-frame clones, some missing. Among about 150,000 clones, roughly nine tenths were seen once, and the ten largest hold around 7.6%. The source material was peripheral blood, sampled 28 days after the second dose of the MenACWY control vaccine. These receptors all stem from an adult who received the MenACWY meningococcal vaccine as a control. The conserved cysteine and the conserved F or W are not part of the CDR3 here. The D gene is left open where the match is weak. Some rows mark clone size as missing; the rest say once, few, many or name a class of expanded clone.

V,D,size,J,CDR3
TRBV15,TRBD1,once,TRBJ1-5,ATSRAPGTGGNQPQH
TRBV10-1,NA,NA,TRBJ2-1,ASSENGRKF
TRBV12-3/TRBV12-4,NA,NA,TRBJ2-2,ASSFHLGELF
TRBV7-8,TRBD2,few,TRBJ2-1,ASSPGTSGTYNEQF
TRBV28,TRBD1,NA,TRBJ2-7,ASRRSGTEYYEQY
TRBV19,TRBD2,NA,TRBJ2-5,ASSMTGLAGETQY
TRBV28,NA,NA,TRBJ2-5,ASSLRETQY
TRBV7-2,TRBD2,NA,TRBJ2-1,ASSRAGGEQF
TRBV11-3,NA,NA,TRBJ2-2,ASSLVVGLNTGELF
TRBV4-3,NA,NA,TRBJ1-1,ASSQAGGNTEAF
TRBV6-5,NA,NA,TRBJ1-1,ASSPGGQITEAF
TRBV6-5,TRBD1,once,TRBJ2-7,ASKLGQGIHEQY
TRBV12-3/TRBV12-4,NA,NA,TRBJ1-6,ASSFSQSPLH
TRBV6-2/TRBV6-3,NA,NA,TRBJ2-1,ASSYSRDRNEQF
TRBV19,TRBD1,NA,TRBJ1-5,ASSAEGARSNQPQH
TRBV7-3,TRBD2,NA,TRBJ2-3,ASSLWVGRSDTQY
TRBV5-8,NA,NA,TRBJ1-5,ASSPGTYSNQPQH
TRBV29-1,NA,NA,TRBJ2-7,SVEMGQGQGRSYEQY
TRBV7-6,TRBD1,NA,TRBJ2-5,ASSDRGQAQY
TRBV18,NA,NA,TRBJ2-5,ASSPSETQY
TRBV6-5,TRBD1,NA,TRBJ1-6,ASKVGQGDSPLH
TRBV3-1/TRBV3-2,TRBD2,NA,TRBJ2-1,ASRVSGGGNEQF
TRBV18,TRBD2,NA,TRBJ2-1,ASSPPGGVGDEQF
TRBV11-1,NA,NA,TRBJ1-1,ASSLARGETIEAF
TRBV16,TRBD1,NA,TRBJ1-6,ASSQFRQGTYNSPLH
TRBV19,TRBD1,NA,TRBJ1-4,ASNHRRGPEKLF
TRBV28,NA,NA,TRBJ1-2,ASRPGGDYGYT